The clone carrying this T cell receptor beta chain was recorded only once. These data are taken from a study of Ad26.COV2.S vaccination and SARS-CoV-2 variants. Background on the study: Each vaccinee took Ad26.COV2.S intramuscularly, once or twice 56 days apart.

The CDR3 is made up of 15 amino acids. Trimming removed 6 bases at V and 1 base at J, with 15 bases between. The sample's treatment: about 20 received Ad26.COV2.S at low or high dose, single or two shots; five or six received placebo; per-sample allocation not given. Day 63 following the first vaccine or placebo injection was when the samples were taken. It was an adult aged 18-55 years in Boston who was the donor. An Ad26 vector expressing Wuhan-strain SARS-CoV-2 spike served as the vaccine. Using immunoSEQ multiplex PCR, the repertoire was profiled, and TCRdb retains in-frame clones only, with some absent. The repertoire holds some 640,000 clones, with about 89% as singletons.

The TCR was taken from a person between 18 and 59 years old who received the Ad26.COV2.S COVID-19 vaccine or a placebo. The chain employs TRBV23-1 and TRBJ1-2; D might be TRBD1 (5 bases). TRBV23-1 is identified as an open reading frame with a role that is uncertain. Here the sequenced sample was peripheral blood, taken in a trial of Ad26.COV2.S vaccine versus placebo. CDR3 sequence (DNA): TGCGCCAGCAGGGTTAGGACACCCATTAACTATGGCTACACCTTC. This translates into CASRVRTPINYGYTF.